The source of this T cell receptor beta chain is a study of blood T cell repertoires in COVID-19. The method was immunoSEQ multiplex PCR; TCRdb's version includes in-frame clones alone and lacks a portion of them. The sample holds roughly 280,000 clones; about nine tenths are singletons and the top ten take 4.1%. The germline V gene has CDR1 MNHNS and CDR2 SASEGT. The CDR3 runs 17 residues. V lost 4 bases and J lost 6; bases outside the gene matches: 12. Sequenced material: PBMCs or T cells enriched from blood (not recorded which). The receptor was isolated from a woman between 25 and 40 years old with acute COVID-19. The chain couples TRBV6-1 to TRBJ2-4; 10 bases agree with TRBD1. CDR3 in DNA: TGTGCCAGCAGTGCCGTCCCGGGACAGGGGTTGGGAAACATTCAGTACTTC. Residues: CASSAVPGQGLGNIQYF.